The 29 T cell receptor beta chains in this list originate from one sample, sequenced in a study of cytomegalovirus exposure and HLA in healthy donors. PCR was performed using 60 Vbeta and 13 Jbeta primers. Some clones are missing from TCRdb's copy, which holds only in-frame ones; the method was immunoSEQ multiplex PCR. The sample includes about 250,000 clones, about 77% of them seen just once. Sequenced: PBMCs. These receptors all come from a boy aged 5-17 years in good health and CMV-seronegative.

The CDR3 protein is CASSSFTGISGNTIYF. The CDR3 DNA sequence: TGTGCCAGCAGCTCCTTTACAGGGATTTCTGGAAACACCATATATTTT. The chain links TRBV11-3 to TRBJ1-3, with D maybe TRBD1 (6 bases). The CDR3 extends over 16 amino acids. Trimming stripped 4 bases from V and 1 base from J, with 14 bases between. Germline loops: CDR1 SGHNT, CDR2 YENEEA.

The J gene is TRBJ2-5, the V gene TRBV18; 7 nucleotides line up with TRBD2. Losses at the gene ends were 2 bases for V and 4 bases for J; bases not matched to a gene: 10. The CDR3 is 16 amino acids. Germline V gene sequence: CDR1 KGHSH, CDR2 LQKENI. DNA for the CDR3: TGTGCCAGCTCACCAGCCGGGCCGCGGGGGACAGAGACCCAGTACTTC. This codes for CASSPAGPRGTETQYF.

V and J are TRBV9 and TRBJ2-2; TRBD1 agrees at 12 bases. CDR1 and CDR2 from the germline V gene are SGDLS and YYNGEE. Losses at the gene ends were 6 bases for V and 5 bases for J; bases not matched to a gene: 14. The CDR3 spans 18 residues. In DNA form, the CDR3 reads TGTGCCAGCAACAACCGGGACAGGGGGCCCAGAAGGACCGGGGAGCTGTTTTTT. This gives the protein CASNNRDRGPRRTGELFF.

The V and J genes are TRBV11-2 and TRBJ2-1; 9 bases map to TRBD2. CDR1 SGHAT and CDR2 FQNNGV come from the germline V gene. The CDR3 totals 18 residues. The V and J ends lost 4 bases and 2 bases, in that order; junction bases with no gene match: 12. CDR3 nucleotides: TGTGCCAGCAGCTACCGGAGACTTAGCGGGAGTGCCTACAATGAGCAGTTCTTC. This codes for CASSYRRLSGSAYNEQFF.

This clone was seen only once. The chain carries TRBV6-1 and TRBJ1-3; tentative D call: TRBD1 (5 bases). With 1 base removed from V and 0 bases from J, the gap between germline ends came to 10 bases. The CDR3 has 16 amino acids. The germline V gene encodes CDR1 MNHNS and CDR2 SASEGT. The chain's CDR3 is CASSEGGGSSGNTIYF. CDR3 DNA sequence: TGTGCCAGCAGTGAAGGGGGGGGGAGCTCTGGAAACACCATATATTTT.

CDR3 sequence reads: CASSKGDSLNQPQHF. DNA of the CDR3: TGTGCCAGTAGTAAGGGGGACAGTTTGAATCAGCCCCAGCATTTT. The chain joins TRBV19 to TRBJ1-5; 7 bases match TRBD1. CDR3 length: 15 amino acids. Germline values: CDR1 LNHDA, CDR2 SQIVND (reference sequence). After removal of 4 bases from V and 4 bases from J, the junction contained 7 bases not matched to a gene.

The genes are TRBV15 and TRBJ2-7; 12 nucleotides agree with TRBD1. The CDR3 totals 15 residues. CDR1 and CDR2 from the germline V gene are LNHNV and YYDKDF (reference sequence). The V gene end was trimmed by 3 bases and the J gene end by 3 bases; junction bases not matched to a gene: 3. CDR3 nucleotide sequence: TGTGCCACCAGCAGGGGACAGGGGGCTTTCTACGAGCAGTACTTC. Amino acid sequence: CATSRGQGAFYEQYF.

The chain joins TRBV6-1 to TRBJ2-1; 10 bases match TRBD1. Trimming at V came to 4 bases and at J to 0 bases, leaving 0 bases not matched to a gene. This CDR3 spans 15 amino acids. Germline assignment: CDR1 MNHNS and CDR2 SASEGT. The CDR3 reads CASSGTGGSYNEQFF. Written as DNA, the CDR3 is TGTGCCAGCAGTGGGACAGGGGGCTCCTACAATGAGCAGTTCTTC.

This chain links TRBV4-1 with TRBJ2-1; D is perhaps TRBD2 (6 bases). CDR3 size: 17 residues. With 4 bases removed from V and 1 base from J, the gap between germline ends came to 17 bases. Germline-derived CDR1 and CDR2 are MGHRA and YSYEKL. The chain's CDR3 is CASSPSRGGASYNEQFF. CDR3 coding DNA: TGCGCCAGCAGCCCATCCCGGGGAGGCGCGTCCTACAATGAGCAGTTCTTC.

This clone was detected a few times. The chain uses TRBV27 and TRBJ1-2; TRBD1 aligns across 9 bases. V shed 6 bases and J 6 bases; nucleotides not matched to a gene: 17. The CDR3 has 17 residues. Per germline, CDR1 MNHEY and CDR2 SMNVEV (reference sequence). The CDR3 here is CASSLGRDRVSSHGYTF. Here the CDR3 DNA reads TGTGCCAGCAGCCTAGGCCGGGACAGGGTTAGCAGCCATGGCTACACCTTC.

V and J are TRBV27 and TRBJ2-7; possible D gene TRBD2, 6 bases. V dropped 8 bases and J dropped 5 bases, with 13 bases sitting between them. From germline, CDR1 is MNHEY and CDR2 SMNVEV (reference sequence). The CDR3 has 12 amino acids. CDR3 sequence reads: CASGTGVNEQYF. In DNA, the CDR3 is TGTGCCAGCGGAACGGGGGTCAACGAGCAGTACTTC.

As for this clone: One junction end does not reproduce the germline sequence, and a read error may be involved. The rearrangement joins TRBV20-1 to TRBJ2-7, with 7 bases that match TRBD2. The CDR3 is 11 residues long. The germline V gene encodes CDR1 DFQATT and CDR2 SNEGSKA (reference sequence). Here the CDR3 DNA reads TGCAGTGCTGCAGGGAGGGGCGAGCAGCACTTC. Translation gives CSAAGRGEQHF.

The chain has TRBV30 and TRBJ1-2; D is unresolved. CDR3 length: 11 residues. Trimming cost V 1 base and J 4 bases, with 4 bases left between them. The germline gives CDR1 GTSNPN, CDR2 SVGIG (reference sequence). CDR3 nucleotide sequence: TGTGCCTGGAGTGAGCCCTATGGCTACACCTTC. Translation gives CAWSEPYGYTF.

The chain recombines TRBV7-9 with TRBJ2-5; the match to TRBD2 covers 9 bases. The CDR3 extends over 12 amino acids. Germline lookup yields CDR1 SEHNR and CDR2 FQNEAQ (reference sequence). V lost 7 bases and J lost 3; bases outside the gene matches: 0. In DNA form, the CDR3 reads TGTGCCAGCACTAGCGGGAAAGAGACCCAGTACTTC. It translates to CASTSGKETQYF.

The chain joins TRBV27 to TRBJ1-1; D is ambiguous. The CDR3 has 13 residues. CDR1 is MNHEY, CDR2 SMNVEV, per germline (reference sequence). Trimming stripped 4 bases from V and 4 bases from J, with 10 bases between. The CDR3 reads CASSSRGSTEAFF. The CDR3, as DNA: TGTGCCAGCAGTTCTCGGGGAAGCACTGAAGCTTTCTTT.

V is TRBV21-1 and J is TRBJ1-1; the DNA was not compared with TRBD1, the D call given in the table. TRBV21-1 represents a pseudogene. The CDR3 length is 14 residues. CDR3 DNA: TGTGCCAGCAGCAAAGCACAGGGGCGGGCTGAAGCTTTCTTT. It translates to CASSKAQGRAEAFF.

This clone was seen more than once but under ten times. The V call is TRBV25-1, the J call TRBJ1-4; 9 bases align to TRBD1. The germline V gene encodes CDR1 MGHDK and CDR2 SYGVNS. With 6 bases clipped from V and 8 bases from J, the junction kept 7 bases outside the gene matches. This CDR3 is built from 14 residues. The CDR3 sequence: CASREQGALEKLFF. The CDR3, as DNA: TGTGCCAGCAGGGAACAGGGGGCTTTGGAAAAACTGTTTTTT.

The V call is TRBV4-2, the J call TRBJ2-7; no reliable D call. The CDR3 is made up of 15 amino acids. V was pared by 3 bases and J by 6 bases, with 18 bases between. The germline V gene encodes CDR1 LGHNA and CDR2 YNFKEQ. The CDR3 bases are TGTGCCAGCAGCCACGAGACCCGAAGAGGTGGCGAGCAGTACTTC. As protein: CASSHETRRGGEQYF.

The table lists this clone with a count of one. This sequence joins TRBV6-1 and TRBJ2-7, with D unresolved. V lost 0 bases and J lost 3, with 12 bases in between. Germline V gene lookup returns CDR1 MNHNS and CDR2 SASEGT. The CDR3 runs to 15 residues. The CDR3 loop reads CASSEALPSDYEQYF. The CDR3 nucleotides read TGTGCCAGCAGTGAAGCGCTTCCCAGTGACTACGAGCAGTACTTC.

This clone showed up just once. The CDR3 reads CASSDFYYEQYF. CDR3 in DNA: TGTGCCAGCAGTGACTTTTACTACGAGCAGTACTTC. The chain combines TRBV6-1 with TRBJ2-7; D gene ambiguous. CDR1 is MNHNS, CDR2 SASEGT, per germline. CDR3 length: 12 amino acids. The V end was cut by 3 bases, the J end by 3 bases, with 6 bases between.

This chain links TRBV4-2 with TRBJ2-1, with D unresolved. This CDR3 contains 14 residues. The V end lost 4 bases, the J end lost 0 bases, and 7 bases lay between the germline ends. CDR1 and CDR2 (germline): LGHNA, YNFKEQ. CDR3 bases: TGTGCCAGCAGCCTTCCTCGCTCCTACAATGAGCAGTTCTTC. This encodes CASSLPRSYNEQFF.

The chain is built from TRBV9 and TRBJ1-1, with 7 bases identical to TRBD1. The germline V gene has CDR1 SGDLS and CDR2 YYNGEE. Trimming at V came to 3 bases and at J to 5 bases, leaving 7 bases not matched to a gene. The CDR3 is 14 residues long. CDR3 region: CASSAPGQSTEAFF. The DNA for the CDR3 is TGTGCCAGCAGCGCTCCGGGACAGTCAACTGAAGCTTTCTTT.

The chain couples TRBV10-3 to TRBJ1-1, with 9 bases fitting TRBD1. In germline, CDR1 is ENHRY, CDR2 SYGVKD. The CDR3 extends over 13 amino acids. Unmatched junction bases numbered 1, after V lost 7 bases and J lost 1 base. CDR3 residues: CAIMGQGNTEAFF. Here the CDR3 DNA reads TGTGCCATCATGGGACAGGGGAACACTGAAGCTTTCTTT.

Written as DNA, the CDR3 is TGTGCCACCAGCAGAGATGGAAGGAGGGGGCGCGGATTCTATGGCTACACCTTC. Protein: CATSRDGRRGRGFYGYTF. V and J are TRBV15 and TRBJ1-2; 7 nucleotides agree with TRBD1. This CDR3 comprises 18 residues. J was trimmed by 4 bases and V by 0 bases; bases with no gene match: 14. Germline assignment: CDR1 LNHNV and CDR2 YYDKDF (reference sequence).

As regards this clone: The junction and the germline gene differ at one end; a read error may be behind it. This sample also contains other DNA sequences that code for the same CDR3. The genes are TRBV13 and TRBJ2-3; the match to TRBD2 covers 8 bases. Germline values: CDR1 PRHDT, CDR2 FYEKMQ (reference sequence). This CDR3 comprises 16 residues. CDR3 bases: TGTGCCAGTAGCTTAAATGGCGGGGGGTTCACAGATACGCAGTATTTT. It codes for CASSLNGGGFTDTQYF.

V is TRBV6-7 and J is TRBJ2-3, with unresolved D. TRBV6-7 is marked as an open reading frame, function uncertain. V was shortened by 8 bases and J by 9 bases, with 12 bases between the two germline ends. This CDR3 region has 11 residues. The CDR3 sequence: CASLQRVTQYF. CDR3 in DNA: TGTGCCAGCCTTCAACGGGTCACGCAGTATTTT.

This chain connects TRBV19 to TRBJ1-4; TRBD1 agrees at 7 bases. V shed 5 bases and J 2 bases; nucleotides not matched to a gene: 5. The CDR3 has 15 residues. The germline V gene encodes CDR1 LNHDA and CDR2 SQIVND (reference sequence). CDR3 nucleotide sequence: TGTGCCAGTAGTTCAGACAGGGCGACTAATGAAAAACTGTTTTTT. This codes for CASSSDRATNEKLFF.

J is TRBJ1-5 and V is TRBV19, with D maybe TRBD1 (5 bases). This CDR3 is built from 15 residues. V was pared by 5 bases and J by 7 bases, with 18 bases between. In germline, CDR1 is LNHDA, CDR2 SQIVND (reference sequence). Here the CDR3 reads CASSVGGERGQPQHF. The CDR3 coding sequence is TGTGCCAGTAGTGTGGGGGGTGAAAGGGGACAGCCCCAGCATTTT.

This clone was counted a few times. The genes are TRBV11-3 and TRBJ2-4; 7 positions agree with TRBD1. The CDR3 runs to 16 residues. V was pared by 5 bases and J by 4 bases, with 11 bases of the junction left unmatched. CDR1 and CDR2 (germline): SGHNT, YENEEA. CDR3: CASSPGTGTEKNIQYF. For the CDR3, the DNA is TGTGCCAGCAGCCCTGGAACCGGGACAGAAAAAAACATTCAGTACTTC. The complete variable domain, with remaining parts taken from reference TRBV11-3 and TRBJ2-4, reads EAGVVQSPRYKIIEKKQPVAFWCNPISGHNTLYWYLQNLGQGPELLIRYENEEAVDDSQLPKDRFSAERLKGVDSTLKIQPAELGDSAVYLCASSPGTGTEKNIQYFGAGTRLSVL.